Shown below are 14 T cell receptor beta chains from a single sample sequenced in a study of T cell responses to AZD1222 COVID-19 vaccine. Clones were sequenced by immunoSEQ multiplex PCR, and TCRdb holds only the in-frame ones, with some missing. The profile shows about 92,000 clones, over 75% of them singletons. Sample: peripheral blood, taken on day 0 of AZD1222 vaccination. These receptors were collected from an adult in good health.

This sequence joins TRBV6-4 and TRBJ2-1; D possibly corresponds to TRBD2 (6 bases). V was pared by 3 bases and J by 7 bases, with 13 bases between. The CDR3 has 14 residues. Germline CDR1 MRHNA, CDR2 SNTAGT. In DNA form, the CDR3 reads TGTGCCAGCAGTGAATGGGGGGAATGGAATGAGCAGTTCTTC. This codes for CASSEWGEWNEQFF.

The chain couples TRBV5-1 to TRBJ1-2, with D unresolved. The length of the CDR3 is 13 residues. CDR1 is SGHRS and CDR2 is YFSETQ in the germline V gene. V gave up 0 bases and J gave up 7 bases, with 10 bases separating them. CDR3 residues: CASSLDRSIGYTF. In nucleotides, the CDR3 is TGCGCCAGCAGCTTGGACAGATCAATTGGCTACACCTTC.

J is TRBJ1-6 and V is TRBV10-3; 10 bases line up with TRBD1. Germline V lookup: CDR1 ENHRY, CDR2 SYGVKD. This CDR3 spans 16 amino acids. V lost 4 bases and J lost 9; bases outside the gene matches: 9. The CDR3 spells CAISGMGQGFGSPLHF. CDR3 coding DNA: TGTGCCATCAGTGGGATGGGACAGGGGTTTGGTTCACCCCTCCACTTT.

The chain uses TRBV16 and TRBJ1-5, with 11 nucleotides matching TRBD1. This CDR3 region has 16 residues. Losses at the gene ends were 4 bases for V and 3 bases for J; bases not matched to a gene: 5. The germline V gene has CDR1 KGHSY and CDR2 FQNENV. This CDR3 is CASSPKGQGDNQPQHF. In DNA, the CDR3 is TGTGCCAGCAGCCCAAAGGGACAGGGGGACAATCAGCCCCAGCATTTT. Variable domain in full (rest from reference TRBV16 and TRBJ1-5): GEEVAQTPKHLVRGEGQKAKLYCAPIKGHSYVFWYQQVLKNEFKFLISFQNENVFDETGMPKERFSAKCLPNSPCSLEIQATKLEDSAVYFCASSPKGQGDNQPQHFGDGTRLSIL.

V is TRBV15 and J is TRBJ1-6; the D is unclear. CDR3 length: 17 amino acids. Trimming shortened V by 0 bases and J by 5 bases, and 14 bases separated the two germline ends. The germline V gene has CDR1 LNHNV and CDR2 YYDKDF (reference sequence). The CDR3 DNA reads TGTGCCACCAGCAGAGATAAGTCGGGGTGGGATAATTCACCCCTCCACTTT. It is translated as CATSRDKSGWDNSPLHF.

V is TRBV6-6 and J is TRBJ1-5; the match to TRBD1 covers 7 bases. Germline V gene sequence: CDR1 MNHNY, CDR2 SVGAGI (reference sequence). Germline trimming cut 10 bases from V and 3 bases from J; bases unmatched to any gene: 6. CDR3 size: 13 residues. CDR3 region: CATWTGPNQPQHF. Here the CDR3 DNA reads TGTGCCACTTGGACAGGACCCAATCAGCCCCAGCATTTT.

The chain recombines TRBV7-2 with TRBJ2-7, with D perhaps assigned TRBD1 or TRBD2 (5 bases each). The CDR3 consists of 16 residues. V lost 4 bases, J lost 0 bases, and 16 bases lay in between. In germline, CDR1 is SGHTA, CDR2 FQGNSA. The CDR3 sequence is CASSWKGDSFSYEQYF. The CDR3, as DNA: TGTGCCAGCAGCTGGAAGGGAGACAGCTTCTCCTACGAGCAGTACTTC.

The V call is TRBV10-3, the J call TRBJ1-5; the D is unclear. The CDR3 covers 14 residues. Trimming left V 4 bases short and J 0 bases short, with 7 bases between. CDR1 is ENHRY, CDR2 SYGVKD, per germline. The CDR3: CAISVEYSNQPQHF. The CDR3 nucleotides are TGTGCCATCAGTGTTGAGTATAGCAATCAGCCCCAGCATTTT.

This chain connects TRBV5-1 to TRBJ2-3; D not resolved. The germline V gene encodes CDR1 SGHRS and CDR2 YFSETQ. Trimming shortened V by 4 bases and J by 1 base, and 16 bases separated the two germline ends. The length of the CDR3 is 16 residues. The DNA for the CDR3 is TGCGCCAGCAGCGGGCCGAACCAGGTTCGCACAGATACGCAGTATTTT. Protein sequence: CASSGPNQVRTDTQYF. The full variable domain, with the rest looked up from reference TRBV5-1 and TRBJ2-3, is KAGVTQTPRYLIKTRGQQVTLSCSPISGHRSVSWYQQTPGQGLQFLFEYFSETQRNKGNFPGRFSGRQFSNSRSEMNVSTLELGDSALYLCASSGPNQVRTDTQYFGPGTRLTVL.

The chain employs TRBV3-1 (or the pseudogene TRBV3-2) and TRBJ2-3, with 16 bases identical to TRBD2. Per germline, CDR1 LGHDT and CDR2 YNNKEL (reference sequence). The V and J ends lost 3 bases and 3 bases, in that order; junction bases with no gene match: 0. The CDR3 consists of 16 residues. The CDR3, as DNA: TGTGCCAGCAGCCAGGGACTAGCGGGAGGGACAGATACGCAGTATTTT. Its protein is CASSQGLAGGTDTQYF.

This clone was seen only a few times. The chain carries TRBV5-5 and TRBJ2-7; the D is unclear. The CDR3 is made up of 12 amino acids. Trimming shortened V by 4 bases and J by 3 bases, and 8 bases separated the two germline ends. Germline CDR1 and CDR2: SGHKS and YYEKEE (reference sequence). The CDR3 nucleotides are TGTGCCAGCAGCCCCTCAGACTACGAGCAGTACTTC. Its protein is CASSPSDYEQYF.

The CDR3 bases are TGTGCCAGCAGTTTAAGGGGGACCCCTGAAGCTTTCTTT. It is translated as CASSLRGTPEAFF. The chain couples TRBV27 to TRBJ1-1; perhaps TRBD1 as D (6 bases). This CDR3 comprises 13 residues. V lost 2 bases and J lost 6, with 10 bases in between. Germline V gene sequence: CDR1 MNHEY, CDR2 SMNVEV (reference sequence).

CDR3 DNA: TGTGCTAGTGGTTGGAGCGGGGAATCCGGGGTTGAGCAGTTCTTC. It translates to CASGWSGESGVEQFF. The chain combines TRBV12-5 with TRBJ2-1, with TRBD2 matching over 7 bases. The germline CDR1 and CDR2 sequences are LGHNT and FRNRAP. J lost 9 bases, V lost 4 bases, and 12 bases had no gene match. This CDR3 has 15 amino acids.

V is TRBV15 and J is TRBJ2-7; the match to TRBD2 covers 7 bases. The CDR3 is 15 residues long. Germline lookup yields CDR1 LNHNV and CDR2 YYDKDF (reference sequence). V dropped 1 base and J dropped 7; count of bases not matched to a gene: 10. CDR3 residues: CATSRAFAGVEEQYF. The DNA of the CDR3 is TGTGCCACCAGCAGAGCCTTTGCGGGAGTGGAGGAGCAGTACTTC.